This T cell receptor (beta chain) originates from a study of T cell responses to AZD1222 COVID-19 vaccine. Whole-study findings and limits: Unmutated variant regions are reportedly the target of nearly half of TCRs that are spike-specific. With dominance at 160-218 and 743-854, vaccine-associated CD4 TCRs spanned spike. The donors showed a predominance of white British ancestry and of females, with possible underestimation of clonal diversity.

Trimming stripped 3 bases from V and 1 base from J, with 21 bases between. CDR3 length equals 18 residues. Germline assignment: CDR1 SGHAT and CDR2 FQNNGV. Worth noting for this clone: What it binds is not known.

TCRdb's copy holds only in-frame clones and misses some; the assay was immunoSEQ multiplex PCR. The sample holds some 140,000 clones; roughly nine tenths are singletons and the top ten take 5.5%. The sequence was obtained from an adult in good health. Sequenced here: peripheral blood, sampled on day 0 of MenACWY control vaccination. V gene TRBV11-2 combines with J gene TRBJ1-1; perhaps TRBD1 as D (5 bases). For the CDR3, the DNA is TGTGCCAGCAGCTTCCCCCGGGACTCGGCTCGGGGGAACACTGAAGCTTTCTTT. This translates into CASSFPRDSARGNTEAFF.